A single sample gave rise to the 22 T cell receptor beta chains below, sequenced in a study of blood T cells in healthy people across ages. Using a J-beta primer mix together with a sample-barcoded 5' primer, a second PCR was run for 7 to 11 cycles. TCRdb passed the 5' RACE reads through MiXCR, listing each CDR3 protein once. The sample lists 650,000 to 1,000,000 distinct CDR3 sequences, about 36% seen once, with 13% in the top ten. The material sequenced was blood. All receptors derive from a man in his late teens or twenties in good health.

In its sample, this clonotype was seen once. The CDR3 DNA is TGTGCCAGCAGTTGGGCCGGGACTAGCGGGAGACGCTCCTACAATGAGCAGTACTTC. It yields the protein CASSWAGTSGRRSYNEQYF. The V and J genes are TRBV6-2 or TRBV6-3 and TRBJ2-5, with 14 bases lining up with TRBD2. The CDR3 is made up of 19 amino acids. Germline loops: CDR1 MNHEY, CDR2 SVGEGT. The V segment lost 4 bases and the J segment 11 bases; nucleotides outside the gene matches: 21.

This clonotype was counted a few times. The chain links TRBV6-2 or TRBV6-3 to TRBJ1-1; the match to TRBD1 covers 7 bases. Germline values: CDR1 MNHEY, CDR2 SVGEGT. The CDR3 is 14 amino acids. V gave up 2 bases and J gave up 4 bases; unmatched junction bases: 4. This CDR3 reads CASSYPRQGTEAFF. The CDR3 DNA reads as TGTGCCAGCAGTTACCCGCGACAGGGCACTGAAGCTTTCTTT.

The CDR3 sequence: CASSSGQPETQYF. The CDR3 region has the DNA TGTGCCAGCAGCTCCGGACAACCAGAGACCCAGTACTTC. The V gene is TRBV7-9, the J gene TRBJ2-5, with TRBD1 as a possible D gene (5 bases). The V end was cut by 4 bases, the J end by 4 bases, with 10 bases between. The CDR3 runs 13 residues. Germline-derived CDR1 and CDR2 are SEHNR and FQNEAQ (reference sequence).

This clonotype was detected a few times. The gene calls are TRBV13 and TRBJ2-7; D tentatively reads TRBD1 or TRBD2 (5 bases each). The CDR3 covers 16 residues. CDR1 and CDR2 (germline): PRHDT, FYEKMQ (reference sequence). Trimming took off 4 bases at V and 1 base at J, with 17 bases between the two ends. CDR3 amino acids: CASSSTGTDSSYEQYF. CDR3 sequence (DNA): TGTGCCAGCAGCTCAACCGGGACGGACTCGTCCTACGAGCAGTACTTC.

On this clonotype itself: A much larger clone lies a single base off, so this may be a read error. The chain combines TRBV4-2 with TRBJ2-5; 11 nucleotides align to TRBD1. V shed 4 bases, J shed 13 bases, and the junction held 11 bases outside the gene matches. Germline V gene data show CDR1 as LGHNA and CDR2 as YNFKEQ. The CDR3 consists of 14 residues. The CDR3 sequence is CASSPGQGDYELYF. The DNA of the CDR3 is TGTGCCAGCAGCCCGGGACAGGGGGACTACGAGCTGTACTTC.

The J gene is TRBJ2-1, the V gene TRBV27, with 10 bases that match TRBD2. Germline values: CDR1 MNHEY, CDR2 SMNVEV (reference sequence). The CDR3 contains 17 residues. J lost 2 bases, V lost 3 bases, and 7 bases had no gene match. The CDR3 loop is CASSFGASGGPYNEQFF. For the CDR3, the DNA is TGTGCCAGCAGTTTTGGGGCTAGCGGGGGCCCCTACAATGAGCAGTTCTTC.

This CDR3 is CSARQFGAGGGQPQHF. CDR3 bases: TGCAGTGCTAGGCAATTTGGGGCAGGGGGCGGTCAGCCCCAGCATTTT. V usage is TRBV20-1 and J usage is TRBJ1-5; 8 nucleotides line up with TRBD1. The CDR3 spans 16 residues. Germline-derived CDR1 and CDR2 are DFQATT and SNEGSKA (reference sequence). The ends lost 3 bases at V and 6 bases at J; junction bases unmatched: 13.

This clonotype was counted between two and nine times. The chain joins TRBV12-3 or TRBV12-4 to TRBJ1-4; tentatively, D is TRBD1 (5 bases). V was pared by 6 bases and J by 7 bases, with 18 bases between. The CDR3 covers 15 residues. CDR3 residues: CASSPRGRQGEKLFF. CDR3 nucleotides: TGTGCCAGCAGCCCCCGGGGCCGGCAGGGTGAAAAACTGTTTTTT.

This clonotype showed up just a few times. The genes are TRBV12-3 or TRBV12-4 and TRBJ1-4; 11 positions agree with TRBD1. The CDR3 has 18 amino acids. The junction had 11 bases not matched to a gene; V was cut back by 5 bases and J by 3 bases. The CDR3 region has the DNA TGTGCCAGCAGTCCTGGGACAGGGGGACGATCGGCTAATGAAAAACTGTTTTTT. It specifies CASSPGTGGRSANEKLFF.

This clonotype was observed once. V is TRBV11-2 and J is TRBJ2-3, with D uncertain. This CDR3 has 15 residues. Germline loops: CDR1 SGHAT, CDR2 FQNNGV. Trimming cost V 5 bases and J 2 bases, with 14 bases left between them. This CDR3 is CASSPRALITDTQYF. In nucleotides, the CDR3 is TGTGCCAGCAGCCCCCGGGCCCTAATCACAGATACGCAGTATTTT.

The J gene is TRBJ2-1, the V gene TRBV20-1, with 10 bases aligning to TRBD2. CDR3 length equals 16 residues. V lost 3 bases, J lost 8 bases, and 13 bases stayed unmatched. Germline V gene lookup returns CDR1 DFQATT and CDR2 SNEGSKA (reference sequence). As DNA, the CDR3 is TGCAGTGCTAGTTCCAGCGGGGGGGCACACGAGGATGAGCAGTTCTTC. Protein product: CSASSSGGAHEDEQFF.

The rearrangement joins TRBV12-3 or TRBV12-4 to TRBJ1-6; 11 bases agree with TRBD1. The CDR3 is made up of 18 amino acids. V gave up 2 bases and J gave up 6 bases; unmatched junction bases: 9. The CDR3 DNA sequence: TGTGCCAGCAGTTTATCGGGGACAGGGGGTCTGGGTAATTCACCCCTCCACTTT. This gives the protein CASSLSGTGGLGNSPLHF.

On this clonotype itself: One base away lies a much larger clone, so this may be a sequencing read error. The rearrangement links TRBV21-1 to TRBJ2-3; TRBD2, as called in the table, went unchecked against the DNA. TRBV21-1 corresponds to a pseudogene. CDR3 length: 13 amino acids. CDR3 loop: CAPSVGKEDTQYF. CDR3 DNA: TGTGCCCCTAGTGTAGGGAAGGAGGATACGCAGTATTTT.

The chain is built from TRBV5-6 and TRBJ2-1; D is uncertain. The V gene lost 5 bases and the J gene lost 12 bases, with 18 bases spanning the gap. This CDR3 region has 13 residues. CDR1 and CDR2 (germline): SGHDT, YYEEEE. The CDR3 coding sequence is TGTGCCAGCAGTCTTGATGTGTCCGTGGGGCAGTTCTTC. This codes for CASSLDVSVGQFF.

V gene TRBV28 combines with J gene TRBJ1-1, with 10 positions matching TRBD1. The V and J ends lost 5 bases and 4 bases, in that order; junction bases with no gene match: 10. The CDR3 consists of 16 residues. Germline CDR1 and CDR2: MDHEN and SYDVKM. CDR3 in amino acids: CASSPGTGAVGTEAFF. CDR3 in DNA: TGTGCCAGCAGTCCGGGGACAGGGGCGGTGGGCACTGAAGCTTTCTTT.

This clonotype was seen only once. The chain combines TRBV5-6 with TRBJ2-5; 8 bases map to TRBD1. Looked up from germline, CDR1 is SGHDT and CDR2 is YYEEEE. The CDR3 runs 18 residues. The V and J ends lost 0 bases and 11 bases, in that order; junction bases with no gene match: 21. DNA of the CDR3: TGTGCCAGCAGCTTGGCCTTACAGGCGGGACAGGTGTTCAATGAGCAGTACTTC. Protein: CASSLALQAGQVFNEQYF.

The chain employs TRBV4-1 and TRBJ2-7, with D unclear. Trimming left V 0 bases short and J 3 bases short, with 6 bases between. The CDR3 length is 13 residues. CDR1 is MGHRA and CDR2 is YSYEKL in the germline V gene. The CDR3 spells CASSQENGYEQYF. CDR3 DNA sequence: TGCGCCAGCAGCCAAGAAAATGGCTACGAGCAGTACTTC.

The chain recombines TRBV9 with TRBJ1-5, with TRBD1 as a possible D gene (6 bases). This CDR3 is 15 amino acids long. V lost 4 bases to trimming and J lost 2 bases, with 13 bases between them. CDR1 is SGDLS and CDR2 is YYNGEE in the germline V gene. The CDR3 DNA is TGTGCCAGCAGCCGCACAGGGATCGGCAATCAGCCCCAGCATTTT. Its protein is CASSRTGIGNQPQHF.

This clonotype occurred a few times. The chain's CDR3 is CASSSRGAFYIQYF. CDR3 DNA: TGTGCCAGCAGTTCCCGGGGGGCGTTTTACATTCAGTACTTC. The J gene is TRBJ2-4, the V gene TRBV28; the D gene is possibly TRBD2 (7 bases). The V gene lost 4 bases and the J gene lost 8 bases, with 15 bases spanning the gap. The CDR3 has 14 residues. Per germline, CDR1 MDHEN and CDR2 SYDVKM.

This clonotype has just a few counts. The J gene is TRBJ1-2, the V gene TRBV4-2; 8 bases agree with TRBD1. V was clipped by 3 bases and J by 5 bases; unmatched bases: 11. The CDR3 contains 16 residues. Germline V gene lookup returns CDR1 LGHNA and CDR2 YNFKEQ. CDR3 region: CASSHEQDRVKYGYTF. The DNA for the CDR3 is TGTGCCAGCAGCCACGAGCAGGACAGGGTGAAGTATGGCTACACCTTC.

The rearrangement joins TRBV5-4 to TRBJ1-2, with 11 bases that match TRBD1. The V gene end was trimmed by 0 bases and the J gene end by 8 bases; junction bases not matched to a gene: 6. Germline lookup yields CDR1 SGHNT and CDR2 YYREEE (reference sequence). This CDR3 has 15 residues. CDR3 sequence reads: CASSLERDRGEGYTF. CDR3 coding DNA: TGTGCCAGCAGCTTGGAAAGGGACAGGGGGGAGGGCTACACCTTC. The full variable domain, rest sourced from reference TRBV5-4 and TRBJ1-2, is ETGVTQSPTHLIKTRGQQVTLRCSSQSGHNTVSWYQQALGQGPQFIFQYYREEENGRGNFPPRFSGLQFPNYSSELNVNALELDDSALYLCASSLERDRGEGYTFGSGTRLTVV.

This clonotype was observed a few times. The rearrangement links TRBV6-2 or TRBV6-3 to TRBJ2-2; D perhaps matches TRBD1 (5 bases). Trimming pared 2 bases from V and 4 bases from J, leaving 14 bases between. From germline, CDR1 is MNHEY and CDR2 SVGEGT. CDR3 size: 16 residues. CDR3 region: CASSYKSQGSTGELFF. As DNA, the CDR3 is TGTGCCAGCAGTTACAAGAGTCAGGGTTCCACCGGGGAGCTGTTTTTT.